The 16 T cell receptor beta chains presented below share a single source sample, sequenced in a study of CD8+CD57+ T cells in acquired aplastic anemia. TCR beta VDJ and CDR3 were profiled, and genomic DNA was the template. TCRdb re-derived calls from the reads in MiXCR, one entry per CDR3 protein. The table has around 400,000 distinct CDR3 sequences, 55% to 70% seen once; the top ten hold under 4.5%. The source material was sorted CD4+, CD8+, or CD8+CD57+ T cells (not recorded which) from PBMCs. Receptors originate from a human donor in good health, serving as a control.

This clonotype has ten or more counts. The V gene is TRBV7-2, the J gene TRBJ2-5, with D possibly being TRBD2 (6 bases). CDR1 and CDR2 from the germline V gene are SGHTA and FQGNSA. Trimming took off 1 base at V and 5 bases at J, with 14 bases between the two ends. The CDR3 totals 15 residues. CDR3 sequence: CASSLGPGDVETQYF. CDR3 coding DNA: TGTGCCAGCAGCTTAGGTCCGGGGGACGTCGAGACCCAGTACTTC.

The chain links TRBV12-3 or TRBV12-4 to TRBJ2-1; D gene uncertain. The CDR3 runs to 11 residues. V lost 5 bases and J lost 8, with 7 bases in between. CDR3 sequence (DNA): TGTGCCAGCAGTGAGGTTGATGAGCAGTTCTTC. Translated: CASSEVDEQFF.

To note about this clonotype: No DNA is shown, since the ends of the CDR3 on it are uncertain; the CDR3 is the one TCRdb lists. V usage is TRBV24-1 and J usage is TRBJ2-1; no check of the table's D call, TRBD1, against the DNA was made. Germline V gene sequence: CDR1 KGHDR, CDR2 SFDVKD. The CDR3 comprises 16 residues, both ends counted. The CDR3 is CACASSRQGRYNEQFF.

This clonotype appeared many times. V is TRBV24-1 and J is TRBJ2-3, with TRBD2 identical over 11 bases. This CDR3 is built from 16 residues. V trimming: 3 bases; J trimming: 0 bases; junction bases outside the gene matches: 1. Germline V gives CDR1 KGHDR, CDR2 SFDVKD. This CDR3 reads CATSDRLAGSTDTQYF. DNA of the CDR3: TGTGCCACCAGTGATAGACTAGCGGGAAGCACAGATACGCAGTATTTT.

This clonotype was seen a single time. The rearrangement links TRBV2 to TRBJ1-6; a weak D match, TRBD1 (5 bases). The V and J ends lost 6 bases and 9 bases respectively, with 15 bases between them. The CDR3 is made up of 14 amino acids. Germline CDR1 reads SNHLY; CDR2 reads FYNNEI. CDR3 residues: CASRLKVTGSPLHF. CDR3 DNA: TGTGCCAGCAGACTAAAAGTAACAGGTTCACCCCTCCACTTT. Complete variable domain (other parts from reference TRBV2 and TRBJ1-6): EPEVTQTPSHQVTQMGQEVILRCVPISNHLYFYWYRQILGQKVEFLVSFYNNEISEKSEIFDDQFSVERPDGSNFTLKIRSTKLEDSAMYFCASRLKVTGSPLHFGNGTRLTVT.

V usage is TRBV4-2 and J usage is TRBJ1-2; TRBD1 is a possible D gene (5 bases). V was pared by 7 bases and J by 4 bases, with 22 bases between. Germline assignment: CDR1 LGHNA and CDR2 YNFKEQ. The CDR3 loop spans 16 amino acids. Here the CDR3 DNA reads TGTGCCAGCACTATAGATGCGCGTGGGACCGGCTATGGCTACACCTTC. Translated, it gives CASTIDARGTGYGYTF.

The chain combines TRBV24-1 with TRBJ2-1, with 10 bases matching TRBD2. Trimming cost V 5 bases and J 9 bases; bases outside gene matches: 9. There are 15 residues in the CDR3. Germline CDR1 is KGHDR and CDR2 is SFDVKD. CDR3 region: CATSGIAGGGSEQFF. CDR3 bases: TGTGCCACCAGTGGCATAGCGGGAGGAGGGAGTGAGCAGTTCTTC.

This clonotype has ten or more counts. V usage is TRBV12-3 or TRBV12-4 and J usage is TRBJ1-1, with D possibly being TRBD1 (5 bases). The CDR3 extends over 13 amino acids. Trimming removed 5 bases from V and 5 bases from J, with 12 bases in between. The CDR3 coding sequence is TGTGCCAGCAGTGGTACAGGTTGGACTGAAGCTTTCTTT. It translates to CASSGTGWTEAFF.

A note on this clonotype: The conserved phenylalanine or tryptophan normally closing the CDR3 is absent here, so this likely arose from a read error. The DNA is omitted, as the CDR3 cannot be located on it reliably, and the CDR3 follows TCRdb's listing. This chain connects TRBV19 to TRBJ1-4; TRBD1, the table's D call, lacks a check against the DNA. The CDR3 is made up of 10 amino acids, end residues included. Germline V lookup: CDR1 LNHDA, CDR2 SQIVND (reference sequence). This CDR3 reads CASSRREGRV.

The J gene is TRBJ1-2, the V gene TRBV7-8; D might be TRBD1 (6 bases). Germline values: CDR1 SGHVS, CDR2 FQNEAQ. The CDR3 covers 15 residues. V lost 5 bases, J lost 6 bases, and 19 bases lay in between. The CDR3 DNA reads as TGTGCCAGCAGCCGGATAAATACAGGGCACCATGGCTACACCTTC. Its protein is CASSRINTGHHGYTF.

This clonotype was counted at least ten times. This chain links TRBV20-1 with TRBJ2-5; D uncertain. Germline V gene sequence: CDR1 DFQATT, CDR2 SNEGSKA (reference sequence). This CDR3 comprises 14 residues. V was clipped by 3 bases and J by 3 bases, with 14 bases between them. The CDR3 is CSASPGRAEETQYF. The CDR3 DNA reads TGCAGTGCTAGTCCCGGACGAGCCGAAGAGACCCAGTACTTC.

The CDR3 DNA follows: TGCAGCGTTGAAGGGGTCTACGAGCAGTACTTC. Protein sequence: CSVEGVYEQYF. The rearrangement links TRBV29-1 to TRBJ2-7; D uncertain. V lost 1 base and J 3 bases, leaving 4 bases between the germline ends. CDR3 length: 11 residues. Germline CDR1 is SQVTM and CDR2 is ANQGSEA.

The CDR3 sequence is CATSRDPGVMNTEAFF. CDR3 in DNA: TGTGCCACCAGCAGAGATCCGGGCGTTATGAACACTGAAGCTTTCTTT. The chain has TRBV15 and TRBJ1-1; D uncertain. Trimming pared 0 bases from V and 0 bases from J, leaving 11 bases between. This CDR3 has 16 residues. The germline gives CDR1 LNHNV, CDR2 YYDKDF (reference sequence).

Of note for this clonotype: One junction end does not reproduce the germline sequence, and a read error may be involved. The J gene is TRBJ2-7, the V gene TRBV7-2; D possibly corresponds to TRBD1 (5 bases). This CDR3 spans 14 amino acids. The germline CDR1 and CDR2 sequences are SGHTA and FQGNSA. The CDR3 is CASSIVTGHSYEHF. CDR3 DNA: TGTGCCAGCAGTATAGTTACAGGCCACTCCTACGAGCACTTC.

V is TRBV19 and J is TRBJ1-2, with a tentative D call TRBD1 (8 bases). The J call may not be correct, given that the DNA end is closer to TRBJ2-7. CDR3 length: 15 amino acids. Germline assignment: CDR1 LNHDA and CDR2 SQIVND (reference sequence). The CDR3 protein is CASSATGDGGIEQYF. The CDR3 DNA reads TGTGCCAGTAGCGCGACAGGGGACGGGGGGATCGAGCAGTACTTC.

In its sample, this clonotype was seen once. The chain has TRBV7-3 and TRBJ1-3; D remains unclear. Looked up from germline, CDR1 is SGHTA and CDR2 is FQGTGA. This CDR3 is built from 16 residues. V was pared by 5 bases and J by 13 bases, with 27 bases between. The DNA of the CDR3 is TGTGCCAGCAGCCCAACAGTGAACACTGATGCTTTCTTTATATATTTT. It encodes CASSPTVNTDAFFIYF.